This entry describes one T cell receptor beta chain. The same CDR3 also results from other DNA sequences found in this sample. The data were produced by immunoSEQ multiplex PCR, yet TCRdb's version contains in-frame clones alone and is incomplete. The sample yields 1.5 million to 2.5 million clones, roughly 95% seen once. This sample is drawn from a study of shared clonotypes between healthy human individuals. V shed 0 bases and J 2 bases; nucleotides not matched to a gene: 5. CDR3 length: 15 residues. CDR1 and CDR2 (germline): SGDLS, YYNGEE. Terminally differentiated effector memory CD45RA+ cells were left out of the naive CD8 fraction, which was CD45RO-negative and positively selected for CCR7. Healthy HIV-negative adults with no recent acute infections or vaccinations were recruited as donors.

Material for sequencing was naive CD8+ T cells sorted from blood. V usage is TRBV9 and J usage is TRBJ2-7; 7 bases line up with TRBD2. This receptor was obtained from a man aged 18 to 30 in good health. The CDR3 spells CASSVGSGVPYEQYF. The CDR3 nucleotides are TGTGCCAGCAGCGTAGGGAGCGGGGTCCCCTACGAGCAGTACTTC.